These T cell receptor beta chains were read from a single sample in a study of cytomegalovirus exposure and HLA in healthy donors. Clones were sequenced by immunoSEQ multiplex PCR, and TCRdb holds only the in-frame ones, with some missing. The sample has about 160,000 clones; 75% to 90% are singletons. The specimen sequenced was PBMCs. Receptors were obtained from a woman aged 18-29 years in good health and CMV-seronegative. Both conserved end residues are part of each CDR3. Each record gives: J gene, D gene, V gene, clone size, CDR3 DNA, CDR3 protein. The D gene is left open where the match is weak. Only part of the rows carry a size: once, few, many, or a class if the clone is expanded.

>TRBJ2-6|.|TRBV28|once
TGTGCCAGCAGCGACAGCTCTGGGGCCAACGTCCTGACTTTC
CASSDSSGANVLTF
>TRBJ2-5|.|TRBV14|.
TGTGCCAGCAGCCAAGATTTAAGTATCCGGGAGACCCAGTACTTC
CASSQDLSIRETQYF
>TRBJ2-5|.|TRBV7-6|.
TGTGCCAGCAGCTTCGGGGTGCTGACTAAAGAGACTCAGTACTTC
CASSFGVLTKETQYF
>TRBJ1-3|.|TRBV9|once
TGTGCCAGCAGCGCCGCGGACTCTGGAAACACCATATATTTT
CASSAADSGNTIYF
>TRBJ2-7|.|TRBV5-1|.
TGCGCCAGCAGCACGCAGGGACTCACCTACGAGCAGTACTTC
CASSTQGLTYEQYF
>TRBJ2-2|.|TRBV28|.
TGTGCCAGCAGACCTGGACTCGCGAACACCGGGGAGCTGTTTTTT
CASRPGLANTGELFF
>TRBJ2-1|TRBD2|TRBV2|.
TGTGCCAGCAGTGAAGGGGGAGGGGATGAGCAGTTCTTC
CASSEGGGDEQFF
>TRBJ2-5|TRBD1|TRBV6-1|few
TGTGCCAGCACTACGACAGGGGCTATGCAGACCCAGTACTTC
CASTTTGAMQTQYF
>TRBJ2-7|TRBD2|TRBV5-1|.
TGCGCCAGCAGCGTCGGACTAGCGGGAGGTCCTGGGTACGAGCAGTACTTC
CASSVGLAGGPGYEQYF
>TRBJ2-7|TRBD2|TRBV5-3|.
TGTGCCAGAAGACTAGCGGAGTACGAGCAGTACTTC
CARRLAEYEQYF
>TRBJ1-2|TRBD1|TRBV28|.
TGTGCCAGCAGTTTAGCCGGACAGGGGGCTGTTGGCTACACCTTC
CASSLAGQGAVGYTF
>TRBJ2-4|TRBD2|TRBV27|.
TGTGCCAGCAGTCGGAGATTAGCGGGAGAGTCCAAAAACATTCAGTACTTC
CASSRRLAGESKNIQYF
>TRBJ1-1|.|TRBV12-5|.
TGTGCTAGTGGTTTGGTACCCGGGAACACTGAAGCTTTCTTT
CASGLVPGNTEAFF
>TRBJ1-5|.|TRBV30|.
TGTGCCCTGTCCAGGGCAGGCATCAATCAGCCCCAGCATTTT
CALSRAGINQPQHF
>TRBJ1-4|.|TRBV6-1|few
TGTGCCAGCAGGCGGACAGACATTAATGAAAAACTGTTTTTT
CASRRTDINEKLFF
>TRBJ2-3|TRBD2|TRBV28|.
TGTGCCAGCAGTTTAGGAGCGGGGATCACAGATACGCAGTATTTT
CASSLGAGITDTQYF
>TRBJ2-5|TRBD2|TRBV4-1|.
TGCGCCAGCAGCCAAGGTCCGGGAGGGATGGGAGAGACCCAGTACTTC
CASSQGPGGMGETQYF
>TRBJ2-5|TRBD2|TRBV2|.
TGTGCCAGCAGTGAATGGGGGGGAGAGACCCAGTACTTC
CASSEWGGETQYF
>TRBJ2-3|TRBD2|TRBV5-1|.
TGCGCCAGCAGCGATACGACGGGGGGGTACACAGATACGCAGTATTTT
CASSDTTGGYTDTQYF
>TRBJ2-7|TRBD1|TRBV5-1|.
TGCGCCAGCAGCGTGGACAGGGGGACCTACGAGCAGTACTTC
CASSVDRGTYEQYF
>TRBJ2-2|.|TRBV19|.
TGTGCCAGTAGTATTCAGGGGCTGGGCGGGGAGCTGTTTTTT
CASSIQGLGGELFF
>TRBJ1-1|TRBD1|TRBV16|.
TGTGCCAGCAGCTCCGTCCAGGGGGGCACTGAAGCTTTCTTT
CASSSVQGGTEAFF
>TRBJ2-2|.|TRBV7-8|.
TGTGCCAGCAGCTTATTAGGGGAGCGGGACACCGGGGAGCTGTTTTTT
CASSLLGERDTGELFF
>TRBJ2-7|TRBD1|TRBV28|.
TGTGCCAGCAGTTTAAGGGACAGTCCGGGAGAGCAGTACTTC
CASSLRDSPGEQYF
>TRBJ2-5|TRBD2|TRBV4-1|.
TGCGCCAGCAGCCAAACGGGACTAGCTCTCGAGACCCAGTACTTC
CASSQTGLALETQYF
>TRBJ2-7|.|TRBV27|once
TGTGCCAGCAGTTTCACTCCCTTCCATCGGGAGCAGTACTTC
CASSFTPFHREQYF
>TRBJ2-1|TRBD2|TRBV5-4|.
TGTGCCAGCAGCATGGGGAGCGGGGGGTCGAGCAATGAGCAGTTCTTC
CASSMGSGGSSNEQFF
>TRBJ2-5|.|TRBV7-9|.
TGTGCCAGCAGTGTTGGGAGGGAGACCCAGTACTTC
CASSVGRETQYF
>TRBJ2-7|.|TRBV25-1|.
TGTGCCAGCACTTCCCCCTCAGGGTCCCGCCTCTACGAGCAGTACTTC
CASTSPSGSRLYEQYF
>TRBJ2-5|.|TRBV7-9|.
TGTGCCAGCAGCTTAATCTCTCCGGGGGAAGAGACCCAGTACTTC
CASSLISPGEETQYF
>TRBJ2-7|TRBD2|TRBV5-1|.
TGCGCCAGCAGCTTGGGTTGGGGCAGGGAGGGCGAGCAGTACTTC
CASSLGWGREGEQYF
>TRBJ1-1|.|TRBV6-6|.
TGTGCCAGCAGTCAGACCCCGCGGGAGGGTGAAGCTTTCTTT
CASSQTPREGEAFF
>TRBJ1-5|.|TRBV19|.
TGTGCCAGTAGATGGGTACAGGGCGATCAGCCCCAGCATTTT
CASRWVQGDQPQHF
>TRBJ2-5|TRBD2|TRBV5-6|.
TGTGCCAGCAGCTTAGGGTTGCGGGGGGGCCCCAGTGATGGAGAGACCCAGTACTTC
CASSLGLRGGPSDGETQYF
>TRBJ1-1|.|TRBV18|.
TGTGCCAGCTCACCACTGAAAGTCGGGGCGGGGACTGAAGCTTTCTTT
CASSPLKVGAGTEAFF
>TRBJ1-2|.|TRBV29-1|.
TGCAGCGTTCATGGGGGCGCAACTGGCTACACCTTC
CSVHGGATGYTF
>TRBJ1-4|TRBD1|TRBV5-4|.
TGTGCCAGCAGCAGGACAGGGGGAAATGAAAAACTGTTTTTT
CASSRTGGNEKLFF
>TRBJ1-2|TRBD1|TRBV6-5|.
TGTGCCAGCAGTTACTTGGGACAGGGGACTAACTATGGCTACACCTTC
CASSYLGQGTNYGYTF
>TRBJ2-7|.|TRBV11-2|.
TGTGCCAGCAGCTTATCTCCAGGGTCCTACGAGCAGTACTTC
CASSLSPGSYEQYF
>TRBJ2-4|TRBD1|TRBV6-5|.
TGTGCCAGCAGTCCAAGACAGGGGAAAAACATTCAGTACTTC
CASSPRQGKNIQYF
>TRBJ2-3|.|TRBV7-9|.
TGTGCCAGCAGCTTAGATCGCCTAGCAGCCCGGTCTACGCAGTATTTT
CASSLDRLAARSTQYF
>TRBJ1-2|TRBD1|TRBV28|.
TGTGCCAGCAGTTTCCCACCTGGACAGGGTATGGGTGGCTACACCTTC
CASSFPPGQGMGGYTF
>TRBJ1-2|.|TRBV21-1|.
TGTGCCAGCAGCAAATTTCTTCCTGGACAGGGGCGGCCTCATGGCTACACCTTC
CASSKFLPGQGRPHGYTF
>TRBJ2-1|.|TRBV6-4|.
TGTGCCAGCGGGGACAACTACAATGAGCAGTTCTTC
CASGDNYNEQFF
>TRBJ1-5|.|TRBV6-5|.
TGTGCCAGCAGTTACACGTCACAGGGTTTGGATCAGCCCCAGCATTTT
CASSYTSQGLDQPQHF
>TRBJ1-1|.|TRBV15|once
TGTGCCACCAGCAGGGGGGCGGGAGGCGAAGCTTTCTTT
CATSRGAGGEAFF
>TRBJ2-7|TRBD1|TRBV27|.
TGTGCCAGCAGTTCCGGACAGGGGTTCAACGAGCAGTACTTC
CASSSGQGFNEQYF
>TRBJ2-7|.|TRBV19|.
TGTGCCAGTAGTCCCGTAGCGGTAAACTACGAGCAGTACTTC
CASSPVAVNYEQYF
>TRBJ2-7|.|TRBV28|.
TGTGCCAGCAGTTTTGGCGGGGGCCTCTACGAGCAGTACTTC
CASSFGGGLYEQYF
>TRBJ2-4|.|TRBV18|.
TGTGCCAGCTCACCAGCTCCCTGGGGGGACATTCAGTACTTC
CASSPAPWGDIQYF
>TRBJ2-5|.|TRBV4-1|.
TGCGCCAGCAGCCAAGAAGTAGCCGCGGTGGAGACCCAGTACTTC
CASSQEVAAVETQYF
>TRBJ1-5|.|TRBV6-5|.
TGTGCCAGCAGTTATTCGAGAAATAGCAATCAGCCCCAGCATTTT
CASSYSRNSNQPQHF
>TRBJ2-7|.|TRBV6-5|.
TGTGCCAGCAGTTATATGGGGGGGCCCTACGAAGAGCAGTACTTC
CASSYMGGPYEEQYF
>TRBJ2-1|TRBD1|TRBV10-2|.
TGCGCCATGTCCCCCGACAGGGAAAGTGAGCAGTTCTTC
CAMSPDRESEQFF
>TRBJ2-2|.|TRBV5-1|.
TGCGCCAGCAGCTTGGGCGGGAAGGGGAACACCGGGGAGCTGTTTTTT
CASSLGGKGNTGELFF